In this sample, the clone carrying this T cell receptor beta chain turned up once. Antigen: not known. The CDR3 length is 19 residues. The sample comes from a study of cytomegalovirus exposure and HLA in healthy donors. General study findings and limits: A later analysis linked a missense variant in DCLRE1C to the trimming of TCR beta V and J genes. Roughly even sequencing depth across donors was the assumption behind the presence/absence analyses.

The PCR had 60 Vbeta and 13 Jbeta primers. Sequencing was performed with immunoSEQ multiplex PCR; in TCRdb, only in-frame clones are kept and a portion is missing. This sample carries approximately 170,000 clones, more than 65% of them seen once, and the ten largest clones take 1% to 1.5%. The chain uses TRBV21-1 and TRBJ2-3; TRBD2, the table's D call, was not compared with the DNA. TRBV21-1 constitutes a pseudogene. This clonotype originated in a man in his fifties or sixties in good health and CMV-seropositive. Sequenced: PBMCs. The chain's CDR3 is CASSKRAERLAGDTDTQYF. CDR3 in DNA: TGTGCCAGCAGCAAAAGGGCAGAGAGACTAGCGGGAGACACAGATACGCAGTATTTT.